A selection of T cell receptor beta chains follows, all from one sample in a study of OX40 agonist ivuxolimab in advanced cancers. Repertoires were generated with immunoSEQ multiplex PCR, while TCRdb's copy carries only in-frame clones and drops some. The top ten hold over 1.3% of the sample, which has roughly 68,000 clones, 75% to 85% seen once. Sequencing was performed on CD4+ or CD8+ T cells sorted from blood, taken in a trial of the OX40 agonist ivuxolimab. All receptors derive from an adult with an advanced solid tumor such as melanoma, head and neck, liver or kidney cancer. Both conserved end residues are part of each CDR3. D genes are given only for firm matches. Clone size is given for some rows only: seen once, a few or many times, or a class if the clone is expanded.

cdr3_length: 12
clone_size: .
j_call: TRBJ1-2
d_call: .
v_call: TRBV6-1
cdr3_nt: TGTGCCAGCGTACGAAATAACTATGGCTACACCTTC
cdr3_aa: CASVRNNYGYTF

cdr3_length: 12
clone_size: .
j_call: TRBJ2-5
d_call: .
v_call: TRBV6-6
cdr3_nt: TGTGCCAGCAGTTGGGGTGACGAGACCCAGTACTTC
cdr3_aa: CASSWGDETQYF

cdr3_length: 14
clone_size: .
j_call: TRBJ1-4
d_call: TRBD1
v_call: TRBV19
cdr3_nt: TGTGCCAGTAGCACCGGGACAGATAATGAAAAACTGTTTTTT
cdr3_aa: CASSTGTDNEKLFF

cdr3_length: 14
clone_size: .
j_call: TRBJ2-7
d_call: TRBD2
v_call: TRBV6-1
cdr3_nt: TGTGCCAGCAGTCTCGGGAGGGGGTTGTACGAGCAGTACTTC
cdr3_aa: CASSLGRGLYEQYF

cdr3_length: 15
clone_size: .
j_call: TRBJ1-1
d_call: .
v_call: TRBV7-2
cdr3_nt: TGTGCCAGCAGCCCTCCGGGGACTTTGAACACTGAAGCTTTCTTT
cdr3_aa: CASSPPGTLNTEAFF

cdr3_length: 13
clone_size: .
j_call: TRBJ2-1
d_call: .
v_call: TRBV19
cdr3_nt: TGTGCCAGTAGAGGGAGCTCCTACAATGAGCAGTTCTTC
cdr3_aa: CASRGSSYNEQFF

cdr3_length: 15
clone_size: .
j_call: TRBJ1-6
d_call: .
v_call: TRBV4-1
cdr3_nt: TGCGCCAGCAGCCAAGTCCCGGACGTATTGCTCCCCCTCCACTTT
cdr3_aa: CASSQVPDVLLPLHF

cdr3_length: 16
clone_size: .
j_call: TRBJ2-2
d_call: TRBD2
v_call: TRBV5-1
cdr3_nt: TGCGCCAGCAGCTTGTCCTGGCGGGGGGCGGACGGGGAGCTGTTTTTT
cdr3_aa: CASSLSWRGADGELFF

cdr3_length: 14
clone_size: .
j_call: TRBJ1-3
d_call: .
v_call: TRBV5-1
cdr3_nt: TGCGCCAGCAGCTTGGTAGCTTCTGGAAACACCATATATTTT
cdr3_aa: CASSLVASGNTIYF

cdr3_length: 16
clone_size: few
j_call: TRBJ2-1
d_call: TRBD1
v_call: TRBV5-1
cdr3_nt: TGCGCCAGCAGCTTCGAGGGGGGACAGGTTAACAATGAGCAGTTCTTC
cdr3_aa: CASSFEGGQVNNEQFF

cdr3_length: 11
clone_size: .
j_call: TRBJ2-7
d_call: TRBD1
v_call: TRBV29-1
cdr3_nt: TGCAGCGGGACAGGTCTTTACGAGCAGTACTTC
cdr3_aa: CSGTGLYEQYF

cdr3_length: 11
clone_size: .
j_call: TRBJ2-5
d_call: .
v_call: TRBV5-1
cdr3_nt: TGCGCCAGCAGCTTGGAGGAGACCCAGTACTTC
cdr3_aa: CASSLEETQYF

cdr3_length: 15
clone_size: .
j_call: TRBJ1-6
d_call: .
v_call: TRBV5-4
cdr3_nt: TGTGCCAGCAGCTTGTGGGGGGGGAGTAATTCACCCCTCCACTTT
cdr3_aa: CASSLWGGSNSPLHF

cdr3_length: 17
clone_size: .
j_call: TRBJ1-5
d_call: .
v_call: TRBV4-2
cdr3_nt: TGTGCCAGCAGCCAAGACGAAATACAGGCGAACAATCAGCCCCAGCATTTT
cdr3_aa: CASSQDEIQANNQPQHF

cdr3_length: 16
clone_size: .
j_call: TRBJ2-6
d_call: .
v_call: TRBV9
cdr3_nt: TGTGCCAGCAGCGCCAGCACGTTCTCTGGGGCCAACGTCCTGACTTTC
cdr3_aa: CASSASTFSGANVLTF

cdr3_length: 15
clone_size: .
j_call: TRBJ1-2
d_call: TRBD1
v_call: TRBV27
cdr3_nt: TGTGCCAGCAGTTTAAAAAGGACAGGGCTCTATGGCTACACCTTC
cdr3_aa: CASSLKRTGLYGYTF

cdr3_length: 13
clone_size: .
j_call: TRBJ1-5
d_call: TRBD1
v_call: TRBV2
cdr3_nt: TGTGCCAGCAGAGACAGGGGATATCAGCCCCAGCATTTT
cdr3_aa: CASRDRGYQPQHF

cdr3_length: 16
clone_size: .
j_call: TRBJ1-3
d_call: .
v_call: TRBV6-5
cdr3_nt: TGTGCCAGCAGTTACGTATGGGCGCTCTCTGGAAACACCATATATTTT
cdr3_aa: CASSYVWALSGNTIYF

cdr3_length: 15
clone_size: .
j_call: TRBJ2-7
d_call: TRBD2
v_call: TRBV6-6
cdr3_nt: TGTGCCAGCACCCAGCGGGGGAGCCTCTCCTACGAGCAGTACTTC
cdr3_aa: CASTQRGSLSYEQYF

cdr3_length: 17
clone_size: .
j_call: TRBJ1-5
d_call: TRBD1
v_call: TRBV28
cdr3_nt: TGTGCCAGCATTCCGGGACAGGGGCCTTATAGCAATCAGCCCCAGCATTTT
cdr3_aa: CASIPGQGPYSNQPQHF

cdr3_length: 14
clone_size: .
j_call: TRBJ2-5
d_call: .
v_call: TRBV6-5
cdr3_nt: TGTGCCAGCAGTAACTTCAGGGGCCAAGAGACCCAGTACTTC
cdr3_aa: CASSNFRGQETQYF

cdr3_length: 15
clone_size: .
j_call: TRBJ2-5
d_call: .
v_call: TRBV5-1
cdr3_nt: TGCGCCAGCAGCCCTGACGCCGCGATGGAAGAGACCCAGTACTTC
cdr3_aa: CASSPDAAMEETQYF

cdr3_length: 15
clone_size: .
j_call: TRBJ2-7
d_call: TRBD2
v_call: TRBV5-4
cdr3_nt: TGTGCCAGCAGCCCGGGACTAGTCCCCGCCTACGAGCAGTACTTC
cdr3_aa: CASSPGLVPAYEQYF

cdr3_length: 18
clone_size: once
j_call: TRBJ1-4
d_call: .
v_call: TRBV2
cdr3_nt: TGTGCCGGAGGAGGGAGAAAACAGGGAAGTAGGACGAATGAAAAACTGTTTTTT
cdr3_aa: CAGGGRKQGSRTNEKLFF

cdr3_length: 15
clone_size: .
j_call: TRBJ1-1
d_call: .
v_call: TRBV29-1
cdr3_nt: TGCAGCGTTGAAGATTGGCAGGCCATGAACACTGAAGCTTTCTTT
cdr3_aa: CSVEDWQAMNTEAFF

cdr3_length: 15
clone_size: once
j_call: TRBJ1-3
d_call: .
v_call: TRBV28
cdr3_nt: TGTGCCAGCAGTTCCTCTCCGGGCTCTGGAAACACCATATATTTT
cdr3_aa: CASSSSPGSGNTIYF

cdr3_length: 11
clone_size: .
j_call: TRBJ1-1
d_call: .
v_call: TRBV20-1
cdr3_nt: TGCAGTGCTAGCGGTCGTTCTGAAGCTTTCTTT
cdr3_aa: CSASGRSEAFF

cdr3_length: 16
clone_size: .
j_call: TRBJ1-6
d_call: .
v_call: TRBV15
cdr3_nt: TGTGCCACCAGCAGAGATGGGCAGGGTCTTAATTCACCCCTCCACTTT
cdr3_aa: CATSRDGQGLNSPLHF

cdr3_length: 14
clone_size: few
j_call: TRBJ2-7
d_call: .
v_call: TRBV10-1
cdr3_nt: TGCGCCAGCAGTGAGTCTCTGGGTTCCTACGAGCAGTACTTC
cdr3_aa: CASSESLGSYEQYF